This section outlines one T cell receptor beta chain sequence together with its context. Different DNA sequences within this sample yield the same CDR3. Assignments of participants to cohorts depended upon their own reported clinical history. Shortly before study entry, within 2 weeks, exposed participants had met a COVID-19 case. Clones were sequenced by immunoSEQ multiplex PCR, and TCRdb holds only the in-frame ones, with some missing. The sample consists of 220,000 or so clones, almost 90% of them appearing once. V gave up 3 bases and J gave up 0 bases, with 5 bases separating them. CDR3 size: 13 residues. The source of the sample is a study of blood T cell repertoires in COVID-19.

The V call is TRBV12-3 or TRBV12-4, the J call TRBJ1-1; D gene unclear. The TCR comes from a man between 25 and 39 years old who had been exposed to COVID-19. The specimen was PBMCs or T cells enriched from blood (not recorded which). For the CDR3, the DNA is TGTGCCAGCAGTTTTAGTCTGAACACTGAAGCTTTCTTT. It yields the protein CASSFSLNTEAFF.